This TCR beta chain derives from a study of blood T cell repertoires in COVID-19. On the study more broadly: T cells, B-cell-depleted T cells, or PBMCs supplied cDNA or gDNA.

In the study's own analysis: Amplification from reference gene primers served as the basis for estimated nucleated cell counts. Method: immunoSEQ multiplex PCR; TCRdb's copy keeps in-frame clones and lacks some. V, J and clone size derive from that table, while D and trimming were established from the DNA sequence. Of approximately 360,000 clones listed, roughly 90% were seen once; the top ten hold roughly 1.2%. The germline CDR1 and CDR2 sequences are LNHDA and SQIVND (reference sequence). Trimming removed 7 bases from V and 4 bases from J, with 13 bases in between. This CDR3 spans 14 amino acids. The chain carries TRBV19 and TRBJ2-2; D is perhaps TRBD2 (5 bases). The sample comprised peripheral blood. The TCR originated in a man between 35 and 55 years old with acute or convalescent COVID-19. The CDR3 DNA reads TGTGCCAGTAAGTTACAGAGCGGCACCGGGGAGCTGTTTTTT. Its protein is CASKLQSGTGELFF. The full variable domain, with the rest looked up from reference TRBV19 and TRBJ2-2, is DGGITQSPKYLFRKEGQNVTLSCEQNLNHDAMYWYRQDPGQGLRLIYYSQIVNDFQKGDIAEGYSVSREKKESFPLTVTSAQKNPTAFYLCASKLQSGTGELFFGEGSRLTVL.